A single sample is the source of the 31 T cell receptor beta chains below, sequenced in a study of blood T cells in healthy people across ages. The authors ran a second PCR of 7 to 11 cycles using a sample-barcoded 5' primer and a J-beta primer mix. TCRdb re-called the 5' RACE reads with MiXCR, one entry per CDR3 protein. The sample carries about 730,000 distinct CDR3 sequences, roughly 47% recorded once. Sequenced sample: blood. These receptors all stem from a woman aged 60-70 years in good health.

The CDR3 nucleotides are TGTGCCAGCAGTCTCTTCAAGGACCATAATCAGCCCCAGCATTTT. Its protein product is CASSLFKDHNQPQHF. The chain carries TRBV27 and TRBJ1-5, with no clear D. Trimming left V 5 bases short and J 4 bases short, with 15 bases between. CDR3 length equals 15 residues. Germline values: CDR1 MNHEY, CDR2 SMNVEV (reference sequence).

Of note for this clonotype: Since the CDR3 does not end with the conserved phenylalanine or tryptophan, this likely comes from a read error. The chain links TRBV5-6 to TRBJ2-2, with D maybe TRBD2 (5 bases). The CDR3 extends over 14 amino acids. The ends were cut back, 4 bases at V and 4 bases at J, with 11 bases in the middle. Looked up from germline, CDR1 is SGHDT and CDR2 is YYEEEE. The CDR3 coding sequence is TGTGCCAGCAGCCGACCAACTAGCACCGGGGAGCTGTTTTTG. This translates into CASSRPTSTGELFL.

In this sample, this clonotype turned up once. A much larger clone is a single base away; this may be a read error. This chain uses TRBV18 with TRBJ2-7; 7 bases are a match to TRBD1. V lost 4 bases and J lost 3; bases outside the gene matches: 9. Germline V gene data show CDR1 as KGHSH and CDR2 as LQKENI. CDR3 length: 15 amino acids. The CDR3 nucleotides read TGTGCCAGCTCACGTGCCGGGACAGTGAACTACGAGCAGTACTTC. Amino acids: CASSRAGTVNYEQYF.

The table lists this clonotype with a few counts. The chain has TRBV6-2 or TRBV6-3 and TRBJ1-6; maybe TRBD1 (6 bases). The CDR3 loop spans 15 amino acids. Germline values: CDR1 MNHEY, CDR2 SVGEGT. V shed 4 bases and J shed 9 bases, with 16 bases lying between them. This chain's CDR3 is CASSSYREKGSPLHF. Written as DNA, the CDR3 is TGTGCCAGCAGTTCCTACAGGGAGAAAGGTTCACCCCTCCACTTT.

The V gene is TRBV4-2, the J gene TRBJ1-6; 8 positions match TRBD1. CDR1 is LGHNA, CDR2 YNFKEQ, per germline. V was pared by 1 base and J by 8 bases, with 13 bases of the junction left unmatched. The CDR3 totals 18 residues. The CDR3 spells CASSQAGDRRGLDSPLHF. The CDR3 bases are TGTGCCAGCAGCCAAGCCGGGGACAGGCGGGGGTTAGATTCACCCCTCCACTTT.

The chain uses TRBV3-1 and TRBJ2-5, with 7 bases matching TRBD1. Germline V CDR1 and CDR2: LGHDT, YNNKEL (reference sequence). The CDR3 contains 15 residues. Trimming removed 5 bases from V and 3 bases from J; junction bases left unmatched: 9. Here the CDR3 reads CASSSGTDNKETQYF. CDR3 DNA sequence: TGTGCCAGCAGCTCCGGGACAGACAACAAAGAGACCCAGTACTTC.

This chain joins TRBV6-5 and TRBJ2-3; D might be TRBD1 (5 bases). Germline lookup yields CDR1 MNHEY and CDR2 SVGAGI. This CDR3 contains 13 residues. Trimming cost V 4 bases and J 9 bases, with 14 bases left between them. CDR3 coding DNA: TGTGCCAGCAGTTGGAATCAGGGATACACGCAGTATTTT. It translates to CASSWNQGYTQYF.

Worth noting for this clonotype: The junction shows a germline mismatch at one end, possibly a read error. DNA for the CDR3: TGTGCCAGCGCACCACCGGCGGGAGAGGCGCAGTATTTT. It yields the protein CASAPPAGEAQYF. The chain uses TRBV18 and TRBJ2-3, with 7 bases lining up with TRBD2. The germline CDR1 and CDR2 sequences are KGHSH and LQKENI. The CDR3 covers 13 residues.

This clonotype was observed a few times. This rearrangement joins TRBV6-2 or TRBV6-3 to TRBJ1-5, with 8 bases aligning to TRBD1. This CDR3 is 18 amino acids long. The germline CDR1 and CDR2 sequences are MNHEY and SVGEGT. With 2 bases clipped from V and 0 bases from J, the junction kept 9 bases outside the gene matches. CDR3 nucleotide sequence: TGTGCCAGCAGTTACAGGGCAGGGGGCCCGAATAGCAATCAGCCCCAGCATTTT. This codes for CASSYRAGGPNSNQPQHF.

The chain uses TRBV6-1 and TRBJ1-5; 10 nucleotides match TRBD1. Germline loops: CDR1 MNHNS, CDR2 SASEGT. V dropped 2 bases and J dropped 0; count of bases not matched to a gene: 4. CDR3 length: 17 amino acids. The CDR3 DNA follows: TGTGCCAGCAGTGAACCGGGACAGGGGTATAGCAATCAGCCCCAGCATTTT. Translated, it gives CASSEPGQGYSNQPQHF.

A few counts support this clonotype. This chain joins TRBV28 and TRBJ1-5, with D uncertain. V was clipped by 3 bases and J by 5 bases, with 14 bases between them. The CDR3 sequence is 15 residues long. Germline V CDR1 and CDR2: MDHEN, SYDVKM. The chain's CDR3 is CASSFFVDEYQPQHF. In DNA, the CDR3 is TGTGCCAGCAGTTTTTTTGTCGACGAGTATCAGCCCCAGCATTTT.

This clonotype was counted only a few times. The J gene is TRBJ1-2, the V gene TRBV29-1; D is perhaps TRBD1 (5 bases). The CDR3 loop spans 12 amino acids. Trimming took 6 bases from V and 8 from J, leaving 16 bases between them. Per the germline V gene, CDR1 is SQVTM and CDR2 is ANQGSEA. DNA for the CDR3: TGCAGCGTCGCTTCCGGGACTGTGGGCTACACCTTC. It codes for CSVASGTVGYTF. Full variable domain (rest looked up from reference TRBV29-1 and TRBJ1-2): SAVISQKPSRDICQRGTSLTIQCQVDSQVTMMFWYRQQPGQSLTLIATANQGSEATYESGFVIDKFPISRPNLTFSTLTVSNMSPEDSSIYLCSVASGTVGYTFGSGTRLTVV.

The rearrangement links TRBV7-9 to TRBJ2-5; D possibly corresponds to TRBD1 (6 bases). The ends were cut back, 4 bases at V and 4 bases at J, with 10 bases in the middle. This CDR3 contains 13 residues. Germline values: CDR1 SEHNR, CDR2 FQNEAQ (reference sequence). The DNA of the CDR3 is TGTGCCAGCAGCTCAACAGGGCGAGAGACCCAGTACTTC. This codes for CASSSTGRETQYF.

About this clonotype: It may be a read error: a sequence one base away is much more abundant. The CDR3 nucleotides read TGTGCCAGCAGCTTAACGAGTCTAGCGGGAAGAAATACGCAGTATTTT. As protein: CASSLTSLAGRNTQYF. The chain has TRBV7-2 and TRBJ2-3, with 9 nucleotides matching TRBD2. Germline values: CDR1 SGHTA, CDR2 FQGNSA. This CDR3 spans 16 amino acids. The V gene end was trimmed by 2 bases and the J gene end by 7 bases; junction bases not matched to a gene: 10.

The chain links TRBV18 to TRBJ2-1; D may be TRBD1 or TRBD2 (6 bases each). The J call is in doubt because the DNA end fits TRBJ2-7 better. This CDR3 is 14 amino acids long. Germline V gives CDR1 KGHSH, CDR2 LQKENI. The CDR3 loop reads CASSPVTGASEQYF. The DNA for the CDR3 is TGTGCCAGCTCACCCGTAACGGGGGCGAGTGAGCAGTACTTC.

The gene calls are TRBV4-3 and TRBJ2-3, with D possibly matching TRBD2 (6 bases). The CDR3 consists of 17 residues. The V and J ends lost 0 bases and 1 base respectively, with 14 bases between them. The germline V gene has CDR1 LGHNA and CDR2 YSLEER. CDR3 sequence (DNA): TGCGCCAGCAGCCAAGATCTGGGCGGGGAGGGCACAGATACGCAGTATTTT. Translated, it gives CASSQDLGGEGTDTQYF.

This chain connects TRBV30 to TRBJ1-5; D remains ambiguous. The CDR3 totals 13 residues. Trimming removed 2 bases at V and 5 bases at J, with 10 bases between. Germline V CDR1 and CDR2: GTSNPN, SVGIG (reference sequence). CDR3 nucleotide sequence: TGTGCCTGGAGTCGTAGGGAGGATCAGCCCCAGCATTTT. Encoded protein: CAWSRREDQPQHF.

About this clonotype itself: The junction does not match germline at one end; this may be a read error. The J gene is TRBJ2-1, the V gene TRBV4-2, with D unclear. The CDR3 totals 19 residues. From germline, CDR1 is LGHNA and CDR2 YNFKEQ. CDR3: CACSQEHYNAASSYNEQFF. The CDR3 DNA sequence: TGTGCCTGCAGCCAAGAACACTATAACGCCGCGAGCTCCTACAATGAGCAGTTCTTC.

A word on this clonotype: Being one base from a much bigger clone, this may be a read error. The gene calls are TRBV29-1 and TRBJ2-5, with a possible D match to TRBD2 (6 bases). Germline CDR1 and CDR2: SQVTM and ANQGSEA. The CDR3 is 12 residues long. The CDR3 coding sequence is TGCAGTGGAGGGTTAAATCAAGGGACCCAGTACTTC. Its protein product is CSGGLNQGTQYF.

This clonotype has only one observation. The chain recombines TRBV15 with TRBJ2-1; D may be TRBD2 (6 bases). This CDR3 is built from 17 residues. The V gene lost 4 bases and the J gene lost 0 bases, with 16 bases spanning the gap. CDR1 LNHNV and CDR2 YYDKDF come from the germline V gene (reference sequence). CDR3 amino acids: CATSTGAVRSSYNEQFF. As DNA, the CDR3 is TGTGCCACCAGCACGGGAGCGGTGAGAAGCTCCTACAATGAGCAGTTCTTC.

CDR3 sequence: CASSPFSQYVYEQYF. Written as DNA, the CDR3 is TGTGCCAGCTCACCCTTCTCACAATACGTGTACGAGCAGTACTTC. The chain has TRBV18 and TRBJ2-7; D gene uncertain. V lost 3 bases to trimming and J lost 4 bases, with 16 bases between them. The CDR3 has 15 amino acids. Germline V lookup: CDR1 KGHSH, CDR2 LQKENI.

The chain links TRBV10-1 to TRBJ2-5, with 9 bases identical to TRBD2. In germline, CDR1 is WNHNN, CDR2 SYGVQD (reference sequence). The CDR3 loop spans 15 amino acids. Trimming cost V 1 base and J 3 bases; bases outside gene matches: 3. The CDR3 nucleotides are TGCGCCAGCAGTGAGTTAGCGGGGGATAAAGAGACCCAGTACTTC. It specifies CASSELAGDKETQYF.

The genes are TRBV21-1 and TRBJ1-5. TRBV21-1 is a pseudogene locus. The CDR3 sequence is 17 residues long. Here the CDR3 DNA reads TGTGCCAGCAGCAAATTGGAGGGAAGAGGGTTTCTTCAGCCCCAGCATTTT. Residues: CASSKLEGRGFLQPQHF.

A single count supports this clonotype. One end of the junction is discordant with germline, which a read error may explain. The rearrangement uses TRBV18 and TRBJ2-1; 8 bases agree with TRBD2. The CDR3 consists of 13 residues. In germline, CDR1 is KGHSH, CDR2 LQKENI. Here the CDR3 reads CVSSPDTAGGRFF. The DNA of the CDR3 is TGTGTCAGCTCACCGGACACCGCGGGGGGACGGTTCTTC.

This chain links TRBV7-9 with TRBJ2-7, with D perhaps matching TRBD1 or TRBD2 (5 bases each). This CDR3 spans 14 amino acids. Germline CDR1 and CDR2: SEHNR and FQNEAQ (reference sequence). The ends were cut back, 3 bases at V and 7 bases at J, with 16 bases in the middle. Here the CDR3 reads CASSFPGPHSEQYF. The CDR3, as DNA: TGTGCCAGCAGCTTTCCGGGACCTCATTCAGAGCAGTACTTC.

CDR3 region: CASSPVQKPEPHTEAFF. The CDR3 DNA is TGTGCCAGCTCACCTGTACAGAAGCCTGAACCACACACTGAAGCTTTCTTT. The V and J genes are TRBV18 and TRBJ1-1; no clear D gene. The V gene lost 3 bases and the J gene lost 3 bases, with 20 bases spanning the gap. The length of the CDR3 is 17 residues. CDR1 is KGHSH, CDR2 LQKENI, per germline.

This chain joins TRBV12-3 or TRBV12-4 and TRBJ1-1; tentatively, D is TRBD1 (6 bases). The V end was cut by 3 bases, the J end by 3 bases, with 11 bases between. The CDR3 length is 14 residues. Here the CDR3 reads CASSFPDRYTEAFF. CDR3 DNA sequence: TGTGCCAGCAGTTTTCCGGACAGATACACTGAAGCTTTCTTT.

This chain joins TRBV11-2 and TRBJ1-3, with D possibly being TRBD1 (5 bases). V lost 4 bases and J 3 bases, leaving 13 bases between the germline ends. The CDR3 totals 15 residues. CDR1 is SGHAT, CDR2 FQNNGV, per germline. As DNA, the CDR3 is TGTGCCAGCAGCTCAATCCGGGGCCGTGGAAACACCATATATTTT. This gives the protein CASSSIRGRGNTIYF.

The chain recombines TRBV20-1 with TRBJ1-5; D ambiguous. Looked up from germline, CDR1 is DFQATT and CDR2 is SNEGSKA (reference sequence). V was clipped by 3 bases and J by 2 bases, with 14 bases between them. The CDR3 totals 15 residues. CDR3 nucleotides: TGCAGTGCTAGGGGATTGGTATTGGGCAATCAGCCCCAGCATTTT. Its translation: CSARGLVLGNQPQHF.

The V gene is TRBV2, the J gene TRBJ2-7, with 7 nucleotides matching TRBD1. The tail of the sequence fits TRBJ2-5 better, so the J call may be wrong. CDR3 length: 14 amino acids. Germline CDR1 is SNHLY and CDR2 is FYNNEI. CDR3 nucleotide sequence: TGTGCCAGCAGTGGAGGGGGCGGGTTGGAGACCCAGTACTTC. This gives the protein CASSGGGGLETQYF.

The table lists this clonotype with many counts. The V gene is TRBV18, the J gene TRBJ2-7; TRBD2 might be the D (6 bases). Germline CDR1 is KGHSH and CDR2 is LQKENI. V lost 4 bases to trimming and J lost 6 bases, with 16 bases between them. The CDR3 length is 14 residues. CDR3 nucleotide sequence: TGTGCCAGCTCACGGACGGGAGAAGGCCGCGAGCAGTACTTC. Its protein is CASSRTGEGREQYF.